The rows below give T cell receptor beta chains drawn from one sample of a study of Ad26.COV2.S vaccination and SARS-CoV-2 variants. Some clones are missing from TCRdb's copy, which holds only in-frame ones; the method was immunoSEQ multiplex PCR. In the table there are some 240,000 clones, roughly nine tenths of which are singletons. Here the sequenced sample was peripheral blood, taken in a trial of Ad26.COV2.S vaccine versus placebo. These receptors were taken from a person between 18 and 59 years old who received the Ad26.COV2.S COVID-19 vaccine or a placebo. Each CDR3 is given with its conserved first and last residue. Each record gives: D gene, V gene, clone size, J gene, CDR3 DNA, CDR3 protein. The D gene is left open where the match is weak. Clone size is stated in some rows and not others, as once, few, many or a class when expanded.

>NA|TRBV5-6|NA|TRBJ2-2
TGTGCCAGCAGCCGGACGGAGACAGTGAACACCGGGGAGCTGTTTTTT
CASSRTETVNTGELFF
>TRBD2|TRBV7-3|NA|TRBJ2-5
TGTGCCAGCAGCTCGTCTAGCGGACCCCAAGAGACCCAGTACTTC
CASSSSSGPQETQYF
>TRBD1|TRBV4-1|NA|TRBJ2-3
TGCGCCAGCAGCCAAGTTCCCTACGGGACAGGGGGAACAGATACGCAGTATTTT
CASSQVPYGTGGTDTQYF
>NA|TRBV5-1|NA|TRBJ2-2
TGCGCCAGCAGCGGGGGTGGGACTCCGAACACCGGGGAGCTGTTTTTT
CASSGGGTPNTGELFF
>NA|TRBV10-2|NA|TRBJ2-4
TGCGCCAGCAACCGGGACATCCAAAACATTCAGTACTTC
CASNRDIQNIQYF
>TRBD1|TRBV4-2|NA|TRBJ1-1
TGTGCCAGCAGCCAAGGCGGGACAGCGGATTTGAACACTGAAGCTTTCTTT
CASSQGGTADLNTEAFF
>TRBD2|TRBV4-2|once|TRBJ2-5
TGTGCCAGCAGCCAAGAGGGACTAGCGGGGGGGAGGGAGACCCAGTACTTC
CASSQEGLAGGRETQYF
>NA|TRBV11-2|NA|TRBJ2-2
TGTGCCAGCAGCCACCCGGGCCCTCTGTCTGGGGAGCTGTTTTTT
CASSHPGPLSGELFF
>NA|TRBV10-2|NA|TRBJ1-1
TGCGCCAGCAGTGAGATAGGGGGCACTGAAGCTTTCTTT
CASSEIGGTEAFF
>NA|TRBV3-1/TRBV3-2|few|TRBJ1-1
TGTGCCAGCAGCTACGGGACACCGAACACTGAAGCTTTCTTT
CASSYGTPNTEAFF
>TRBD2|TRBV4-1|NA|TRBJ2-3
TGCGCCAGCAGCCAAGGGGTTAGCGGGGGGAGCACAGATACGCAGTATTTT
CASSQGVSGGSTDTQYF
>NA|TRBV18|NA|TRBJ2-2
TGTGCCAGCTCACCACCTAAGGGGATCAACACCGGGGAGCTGTTTTTT
CASSPPKGINTGELFF
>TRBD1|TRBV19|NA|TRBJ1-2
TGTGCCAGTAGTAGGACAGGGACTAACTATGGCTACACCTTC
CASSRTGTNYGYTF
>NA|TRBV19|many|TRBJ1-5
TGTGCCAGTAGTTCTCGGGTTGGTCAGCCCCAGCATTTT
CASSSRVGQPQHF
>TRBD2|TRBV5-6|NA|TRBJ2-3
TGTGCCAGCAGCCCTGGGGGGGGATTAAGCACAGATACGCAGTATTTT
CASSPGGGLSTDTQYF
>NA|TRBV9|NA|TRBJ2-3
TGTGCCAGCAGCGCCCTAGCCTCGCACGCGGATACGCAGTATTTT
CASSALASHADTQYF
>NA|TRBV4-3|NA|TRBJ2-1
TGCGCCAGCAGCCAAACCCCCACCTCGTCCAATGAGCAGTTCTTC
CASSQTPTSSNEQFF
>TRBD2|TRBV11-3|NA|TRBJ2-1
TGTGCCAGCAGCTCTTGGACTAGCGGGAAGCAAGAGCAGTTCTTC
CASSSWTSGKQEQFF
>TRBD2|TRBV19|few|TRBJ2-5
TGTGCCAGTATGGGATTGGCGGGGGGGCAAGAGACCCAGTACTTC
CASMGLAGGQETQYF
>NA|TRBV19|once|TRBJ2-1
TGTGCCAGTTCGGGCCTTGACAATGAGCAGTTCTTC
CASSGLDNEQFF
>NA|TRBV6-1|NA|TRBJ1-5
TGTGCCAGCAGTGAAGGTACCCCCCAAGAGCATTTT
CASSEGTPQEHF
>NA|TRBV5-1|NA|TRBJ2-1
TGCGCCAGCGGGCGGGCGGGAAATTCCTACAATGAGCAGTTCTTC
CASGRAGNSYNEQFF
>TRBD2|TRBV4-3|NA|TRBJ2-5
TGCGCCAGCAGCCAAGATCTGGGCGGGAGCCAAGAGACCCAGTACTTC
CASSQDLGGSQETQYF
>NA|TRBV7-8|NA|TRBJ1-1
TGTGCCAGCAGCTCGCCGGGGGGGACCACTGAAGCTTTCTTT
CASSSPGGTTEAFF
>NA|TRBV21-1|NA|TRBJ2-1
TGTGCTAGCAGCAAAGTTGGGGCTAGCGGGGGAGAACTCTCCTACAATGAGCAGTTCTTC
CASSKVGASGGELSYNEQFF
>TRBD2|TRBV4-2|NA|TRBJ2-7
TGTGCCAGCAGCCCGGGGACTAGCGGGGGGCTTAGGTCAGTCGAGCAGTACTTC
CASSPGTSGGLRSVEQYF
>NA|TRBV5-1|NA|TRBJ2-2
TGCGCCAGCAGCCTAGACAGGACCGGGGAGCTGTTTTTT
CASSLDRTGELFF
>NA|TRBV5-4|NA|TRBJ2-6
TGTGCCAGCAGCTTGGTCTCTGGGGCCAACGTCCTGACTTTC
CASSLVSGANVLTF
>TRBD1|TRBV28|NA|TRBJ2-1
TGTGCCAGCAGTTCAACCGGGACAGGGTACAATGAGCAGTTCTTC
CASSSTGTGYNEQFF
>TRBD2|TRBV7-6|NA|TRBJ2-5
TGTGCCAGCAGCTTGGTGGCGGGACTAGCGTTAGAAGAGACCCAGTACTTC
CASSLVAGLALEETQYF
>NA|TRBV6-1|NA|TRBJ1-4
TGTGCCAGCAGTGAACAGGCCGTACGAGAAAAACTGTTTTTT
CASSEQAVREKLFF
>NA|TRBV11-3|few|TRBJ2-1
TGTGCCAGCAGCCGAGCGAGGTACAATGAGCAGTTCTTC
CASSRARYNEQFF
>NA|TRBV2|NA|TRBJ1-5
TGTGCCAGCACCCCAACAGGTAATAGCAATCAGCCCCAGCATTTT
CASTPTGNSNQPQHF
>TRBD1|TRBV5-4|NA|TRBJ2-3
TGTGCCAGCAGCCAAAGGACAGGGCCTTCCACAGATACGCAGTATTTT
CASSQRTGPSTDTQYF
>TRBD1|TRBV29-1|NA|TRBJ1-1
TGCAGCGTTGTCCGGACAGGGCGGAACACTGAAGCTTTCTTT
CSVVRTGRNTEAFF
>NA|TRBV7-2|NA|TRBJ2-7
TGTGCCAGCAGCTTAGCCCTCTCCTACGAGCAGTACTTC
CASSLALSYEQYF
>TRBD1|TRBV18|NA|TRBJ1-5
TGTGCCAGCTCAACCGGACAGGGGTACAATCAGCCCCAGCATTTT
CASSTGQGYNQPQHF
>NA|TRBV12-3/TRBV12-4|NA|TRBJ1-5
TGTGCCAGCAGTTTACAGGGTCAATCCCCCCAGCATTTT
CASSLQGQSPQHF
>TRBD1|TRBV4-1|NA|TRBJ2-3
TGCGCCAGCAGCCGGAACCGACAGGGCGGTGAGACAGATACGCAGTATTTT
CASSRNRQGGETDTQYF
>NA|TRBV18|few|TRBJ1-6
TGTGCCAGCTCACGTTCAGGGGAAAGGTCACCCCTCCACTTT
CASSRSGERSPLHF
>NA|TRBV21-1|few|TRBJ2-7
TGTGCTAGCAGGAGAGGAGCCTCCTACGAGCAGTACTTC
CASRRGASYEQYF
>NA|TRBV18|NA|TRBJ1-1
TGTGCCAGCTCACCAATTATCGGCCGGACTGAAGCTTTCTTT
CASSPIIGRTEAFF
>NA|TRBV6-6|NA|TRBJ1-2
TGTGCCAGTCGTCAAGGGGGAAACTATGGCTACACCTTC
CASRQGGNYGYTF
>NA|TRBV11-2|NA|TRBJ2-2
TGTGCCAGCAGCTTAGAATCGGCGATTCGGGCCGGGGAGCTGTTTTTT
CASSLESAIRAGELFF
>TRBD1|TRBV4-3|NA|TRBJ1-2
TGCGCCAGCAGCCGAGGGACAGGGAACACTCCAGGGGGCTACACCTTC
CASSRGTGNTPGGYTF
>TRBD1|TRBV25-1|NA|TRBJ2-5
TGTGCCAGCAGTGGAGGACAGGGAATCCAGTACTTC
CASSGGQGIQYF
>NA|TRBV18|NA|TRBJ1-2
TGTGCCAGCTCACTACGTTTTATGGACAGCGGATCTAACTATGGCTACACCTTC
CASSLRFMDSGSNYGYTF
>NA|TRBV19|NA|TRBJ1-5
TGTGCCAGTAGTATAGGCGGGGACCAGCCCCAGCATTTT
CASSIGGDQPQHF
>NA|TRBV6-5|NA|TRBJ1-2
TGTGCCAGCAGACGATCCGGGACGGCAGCGGATGGCTACACCTTC
CASRRSGTAADGYTF
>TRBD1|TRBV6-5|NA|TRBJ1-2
TGTGCCACACAGGGGGATTCCTATGGCTACACCTTC
CATQGDSYGYTF
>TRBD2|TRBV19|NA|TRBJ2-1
TGTGCCAGTAGTCCGACCGGGACTAGCGGGATCTGGCCCTACAATGAGCAGTTCTTC
CASSPTGTSGIWPYNEQFF
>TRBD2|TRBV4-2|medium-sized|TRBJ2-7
TGTGCCAGCAGCACACAGCAAACTAGCGGGGGTATCTACGAGCAGTACTTC
CASSTQQTSGGIYEQYF
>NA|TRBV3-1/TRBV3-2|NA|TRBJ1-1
TGTGCCAGCAGCCAAGATGTATTGGGGAACACTGAAGCTTTCTTT
CASSQDVLGNTEAFF